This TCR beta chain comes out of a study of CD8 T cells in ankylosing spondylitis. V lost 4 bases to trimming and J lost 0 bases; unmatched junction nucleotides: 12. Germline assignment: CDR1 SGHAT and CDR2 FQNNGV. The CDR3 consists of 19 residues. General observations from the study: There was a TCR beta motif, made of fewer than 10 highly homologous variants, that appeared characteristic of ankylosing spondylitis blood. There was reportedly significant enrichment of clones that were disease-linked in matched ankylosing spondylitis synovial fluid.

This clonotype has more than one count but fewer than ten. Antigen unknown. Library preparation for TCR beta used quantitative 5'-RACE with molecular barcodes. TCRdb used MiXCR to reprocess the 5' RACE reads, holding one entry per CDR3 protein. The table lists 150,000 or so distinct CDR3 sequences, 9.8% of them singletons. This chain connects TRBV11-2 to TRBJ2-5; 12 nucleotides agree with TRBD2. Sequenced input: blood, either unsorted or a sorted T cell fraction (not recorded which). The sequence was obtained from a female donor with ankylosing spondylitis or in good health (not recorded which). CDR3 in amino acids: CASSSPSGRVRGYQETQYF. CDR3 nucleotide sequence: TGTGCCAGCAGCTCCCCTAGCGGGAGGGTCCGGGGGTACCAAGAGACCCAGTACTTC.